This T cell receptor (beta chain) emerged from a study of control samples from healthy donors and cancer patients. The data were produced by immunoSEQ multiplex PCR, yet TCRdb's version contains in-frame clones alone and is incomplete. The sample records around 94,000 clones, around 83% being singletons. The CDR3 covers 13 residues. Germline V gene sequence: CDR1 SGHNT, CDR2 YYREEE (reference sequence). Trimming removed 3 bases from V and 6 bases from J; junction bases left unmatched: 3. The J gene is TRBJ2-7, the V gene TRBV5-4; TRBD2 matches at 10 bases. The material sequenced was blood. This receptor was identified in a woman aged 50 to 60 in good health. The CDR3 protein is CASSSAGGLEQYF. In DNA form, the CDR3 reads TGTGCCAGCAGCTCAGCGGGGGGGCTCGAGCAGTACTTC.